One and the same sample provided the 19 T cell receptor beta chains below, sequenced in a study of blood T cell repertoires in COVID-19. Sequenced by immunoSEQ multiplex PCR; TCRdb stores in-frame clones only, minus some. This sample has over 200,000 clones, with around 89% found just once. Sequencing used PBMCs or T cells enriched from blood (not recorded which). The source of these receptors is a middle-aged man who had recovered from COVID-19.

The sample holds many counts of this clone. The rearrangement uses TRBV27 and TRBJ2-3; D may be TRBD1 (6 bases). V lost 4 bases, J lost 3 bases, and 11 bases lay in between. CDR3 length: 14 residues. Germline-derived CDR1 and CDR2 are MNHEY and SMNVEV (reference sequence). As DNA, the CDR3 is TGTGCCAGCAGTTGGCAGGGGTTTACAGATACGCAGTATTTT. Protein sequence: CASSWQGFTDTQYF.

V is TRBV28 and J is TRBJ1-2; the D is unclear. Trimming removed 3 bases at V and 2 bases at J, with 13 bases between. The length of the CDR3 is 15 residues. Germline V gene sequence: CDR1 MDHEN, CDR2 SYDVKM. CDR3 sequence (DNA): TGTGCCAGCAGTTTTAGCGCGGGCGCGAACTATGGCTACACCTTC. As protein: CASSFSAGANYGYTF.

The chain combines TRBV4-3 with TRBJ2-5; D is uncertain. V lost 1 base and J lost 2, with 5 bases in between. Germline V gene sequence: CDR1 LGHNA, CDR2 YSLEER. The CDR3 loop spans 13 amino acids. The CDR3 DNA reads TGCGCCAGCAGCCAAGTTCCGCAAGAGACCCAGTACTTC. Translating gives CASSQVPQETQYF.

The V and J genes are TRBV11-3 and TRBJ2-2, with 11 bases lining up with TRBD2. The junction had 10 bases not matched to a gene; V was cut back by 5 bases and J by 5 bases. The CDR3 is 17 amino acids. From germline, CDR1 is SGHNT and CDR2 YENEEA. The CDR3 loop reads CASSASGGPHRTGELFF. Written as DNA, the CDR3 is TGTGCCAGCAGCGCTAGCGGGGGGCCCCACCGAACCGGGGAGCTGTTTTTT.

V usage is TRBV5-1 and J usage is TRBJ1-5; TRBD1 might be the D (5 bases). Germline V gene lookup returns CDR1 SGHRS and CDR2 YFSETQ. With 5 bases removed from V and 5 bases from J, the gap between germline ends came to 17 bases. The CDR3 has 15 residues. CDR3 coding DNA: TGCGCCAGCAGGAGGGTGTTAGGGGAGGATCAGCCCCAGCATTTT. It yields the protein CASRRVLGEDQPQHF.

The chain carries TRBV5-1 and TRBJ2-1; 13 bases agree with TRBD2. V shed 5 bases and J 5 bases; nucleotides not matched to a gene: 13. Germline CDR1 is SGHRS and CDR2 is YFSETQ. The CDR3 contains 18 residues. The CDR3 coding sequence is TGCGCCAGCAGTAGCACTAGCGGGAGGGTTAGATTAGACAATGAGCAGTTCTTC. This sequence encodes CASSSTSGRVRLDNEQFF.

The V gene is TRBV19, the J gene TRBJ2-1; D might be TRBD1 (6 bases). Trimming removed 6 bases from V and 7 bases from J, with 13 bases in between. Germline loops: CDR1 LNHDA, CDR2 SQIVND (reference sequence). This CDR3 has 13 residues. The CDR3 loop is CASRRGGANEQFF. The CDR3 DNA reads TGTGCCAGTAGGCGTGGGGGCGCGAATGAGCAGTTCTTC. The variable domain in full, with the rest retrieved from reference TRBV19 and TRBJ2-1, is DGGITQSPKYLFRKEGQNVTLSCEQNLNHDAMYWYRQDPGQGLRLIYYSQIVNDFQKGDIAEGYSVSREKKESFPLTVTSAQKNPTAFYLCASRRGGANEQFFGPGTRLTVL.

The rearrangement uses TRBV6-2 or TRBV6-3 and TRBJ2-5; TRBD1 might be the D (6 bases). Per germline, CDR1 MNHEY and CDR2 SVGEGT. Deletions cut 2 bases from V and 5 bases from J, with 12 bases between. The CDR3 covers 14 residues. DNA of the CDR3: TGTGCCAGCAGTTACCTCAGGGGCCCGGAGACCCAGTACTTC. Residues: CASSYLRGPETQYF.

The rearrangement links TRBV19 to TRBJ2-7, with 12 bases matching TRBD1. The CDR3 runs to 14 residues. Germline loops: CDR1 LNHDA, CDR2 SQIVND (reference sequence). V was clipped by 6 bases and J by 7 bases; unmatched bases: 7. CDR3 residues: CASRMGQGANEQYF. The CDR3 nucleotides are TGTGCCAGTAGGATGGGACAGGGGGCGAATGAGCAGTACTTC.

The V gene is TRBV11-2, the J gene TRBJ1-4, with a weak D call TRBD1 (6 bases). From germline, CDR1 is SGHAT and CDR2 FQNNGV. CDR3 size: 15 residues. V was trimmed by 1 base and J by 5 bases, leaving 11 bases between them. The CDR3 sequence is CASSLGDRRNEKLFF. CDR3 coding DNA: TGTGCCAGCAGCTTAGGAGACAGGCGGAATGAAAAACTGTTTTTT.

The sample holds one count of this clone. V is TRBV7-3 and J is TRBJ1-1; D is unclear. Looked up from germline, CDR1 is SGHTA and CDR2 is FQGTGA. The length of the CDR3 is 15 residues. V was shortened by 1 base and J by 0 bases, with 9 bases between the two germline ends. This chain's CDR3 is CASSLMVAVNTEAFF. The CDR3 nucleotides read TGTGCCAGCAGCTTAATGGTGGCGGTGAACACTGAAGCTTTCTTT.

The chain couples TRBV7-2 to TRBJ1-3, with D perhaps matching TRBD1 (6 bases). Trimming removed 5 bases at V and 4 bases at J, with 15 bases between. The CDR3 contains 15 residues. Germline CDR1 SGHTA, CDR2 FQGNSA. The CDR3 spells CASSLTGTLGNTIYF. CDR3 sequence (DNA): TGTGCCAGCAGCCTTACCGGGACACTGGGAAACACCATATATTTT. Drawing the rest from reference TRBV7-2 and TRBJ1-3, the complete variable domain is GAGVSQSPSNKVTEKGKDVELRCDPISGHTALYWYRQSLGQGLEFLIYFQGNSAPDKSGLPSDRFSAERTGGSVSTLTIQRTQQEDSAVYLCASSLTGTLGNTIYFGEGSWLTVV.

V is TRBV30 and J is TRBJ2-7, with a weak D call TRBD1 (6 bases). This CDR3 has 15 amino acids. Germline values: CDR1 GTSNPN, CDR2 SVGIG (reference sequence). V gave up 4 bases and J gave up 0 bases, with 16 bases separating them. Here the CDR3 reads CAWMVGHAFSYEQYF. The CDR3 nucleotides read TGTGCCTGGATGGTGGGACACGCTTTCTCCTACGAGCAGTACTTC.

This clone was detected once. The CDR3 here is CASSSNPGQGYDSPLHF. DNA of the CDR3: TGTGCCAGCAGCTCCAACCCGGGACAGGGGTATGATTCACCCCTCCACTTT. The chain combines TRBV7-9 with TRBJ1-6; 10 bases fit TRBD1. J gave up 8 bases and V 4 bases, and 11 bases lay outside the gene matches. This CDR3 spans 17 amino acids. The germline V gene has CDR1 SEHNR and CDR2 FQNEAQ (reference sequence).

The chain couples TRBV3-1 (or the pseudogene TRBV3-2) to TRBJ2-1; 7 bases map to TRBD1. The V gene end was trimmed by 2 bases and the J gene end by 0 bases; junction bases not matched to a gene: 13. Germline values: CDR1 LGHDT, CDR2 YNNKEL (reference sequence). The CDR3 is 19 residues long. Here the CDR3 DNA reads TGTGCCAGCAGCCAACTTACCACAGGGGCCTCGAGCTCCTACAATGAGCAGTTCTTC. It yields the protein CASSQLTTGASSSYNEQFF.

V usage is TRBV9 and J usage is TRBJ1-2, with D possibly matching TRBD1 (6 bases). V was trimmed by 0 bases and J by 2 bases, leaving 14 bases between them. This CDR3 comprises 16 residues. Germline assignment: CDR1 SGDLS and CDR2 YYNGEE. The CDR3, as DNA: TGTGCCAGCAGCGTAGGGCCGGGACACACGAACTATGGCTACACCTTC. This sequence encodes CASSVGPGHTNYGYTF.

The sample holds a few counts of this clone. V gene TRBV10-3 combines with J gene TRBJ1-1; 7 bases agree with TRBD1. Trimming took 3 bases from V and 4 from J; bases not matched to a gene: 5. The CDR3 covers 14 residues. Germline assignment: CDR1 ENHRY and CDR2 SYGVKD. The DNA of the CDR3 is TGTGCCATCAGTGACAGACAGGGCCGCACTGAAGCTTTCTTT. This translates into CAISDRQGRTEAFF.

This clone was detected once. The chain carries TRBV6-2 or TRBV6-3 and TRBJ2-3; TRBD2 aligns across 7 bases. Losses at the gene ends were 6 bases for V and 0 bases for J; bases not matched to a gene: 9. Per the germline V gene, CDR1 is MNHEY and CDR2 is SVGEGT. CDR3 length: 16 residues. The DNA of the CDR3 is TGTGCCAGCAGCCGAGGTGTGGGAGGGAGCACAGATACGCAGTATTTT. Translation: CASSRGVGGSTDTQYF.

The chain employs TRBV6-4 and TRBJ1-2; TRBD1 is a possible D gene (5 bases). The CDR3 sequence is 16 residues long. Between the trimmed V and J ends, which lost 0 bases and 8 bases, there was a span of 19 bases. The germline CDR1 and CDR2 sequences are MRHNA and SNTAGT. CDR3 DNA: TGTGCCAGCAGTGACTCGGCTGTGAGTGAGACAGCAGGCTACACCTTC. It yields the protein CASSDSAVSETAGYTF.